This TCR beta chain was captured by sequencing in a study of T cells after yellow fever vaccination. TCRdb reprocessed the 5' RACE reads via MiXCR and lists one record per CDR3 protein. The sample carries 500,000 to 650,000 distinct CDR3 sequences, around 17% recorded once. The sequence came from a man aged 18 to 30 who received the YFV17D yellow fever vaccine. Sequenced here: PBMCs, sampled 5 to 6 days after the first yellow fever vaccination.

As DNA, the CDR3 is TGTGCCAGTACCGAGGGGAGGGTCACAGATACGCAGTATTTT. Amino acid sequence: CASTEGRVTDTQYF. V usage is TRBV19 and J usage is TRBJ2-3, with 7 bases that match TRBD2. Germline trimming cut 7 bases from V and 2 bases from J; bases unmatched to any gene: 6. The CDR3 covers 14 residues. CDR1 LNHDA and CDR2 SQIVND come from the germline V gene (reference sequence).